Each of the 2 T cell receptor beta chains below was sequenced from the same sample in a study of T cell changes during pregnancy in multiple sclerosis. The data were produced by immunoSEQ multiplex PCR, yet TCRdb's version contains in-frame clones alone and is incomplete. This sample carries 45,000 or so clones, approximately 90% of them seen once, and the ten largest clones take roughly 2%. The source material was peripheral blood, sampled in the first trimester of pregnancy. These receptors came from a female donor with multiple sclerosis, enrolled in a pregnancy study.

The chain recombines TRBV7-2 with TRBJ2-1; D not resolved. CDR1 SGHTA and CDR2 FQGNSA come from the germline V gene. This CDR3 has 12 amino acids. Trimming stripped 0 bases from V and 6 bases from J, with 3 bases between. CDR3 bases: TGTGCCAGCAGCTTAGCGAGCAATGAGCAGTTCTTC. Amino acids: CASSLASNEQFF.

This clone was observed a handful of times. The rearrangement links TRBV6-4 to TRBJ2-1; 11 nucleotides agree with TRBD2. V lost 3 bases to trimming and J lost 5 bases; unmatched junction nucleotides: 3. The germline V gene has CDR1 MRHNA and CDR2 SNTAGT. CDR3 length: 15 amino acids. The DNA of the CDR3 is TGTGCCAGCAGTGAGCTAGCGGGGGGTCACAATGAGCAGTTCTTC. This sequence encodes CASSELAGGHNEQFF.